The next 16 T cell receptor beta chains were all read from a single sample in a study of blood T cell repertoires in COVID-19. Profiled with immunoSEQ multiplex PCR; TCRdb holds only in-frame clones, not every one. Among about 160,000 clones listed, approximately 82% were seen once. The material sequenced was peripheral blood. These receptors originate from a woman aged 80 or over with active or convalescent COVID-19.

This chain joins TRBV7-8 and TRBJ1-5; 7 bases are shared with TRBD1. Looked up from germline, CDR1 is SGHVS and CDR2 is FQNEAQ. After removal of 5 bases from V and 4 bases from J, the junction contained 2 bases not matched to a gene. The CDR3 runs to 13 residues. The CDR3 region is CASSRQGNQPQHF. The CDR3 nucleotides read TGTGCCAGCAGCAGACAGGGAAATCAGCCCCAGCATTTT.

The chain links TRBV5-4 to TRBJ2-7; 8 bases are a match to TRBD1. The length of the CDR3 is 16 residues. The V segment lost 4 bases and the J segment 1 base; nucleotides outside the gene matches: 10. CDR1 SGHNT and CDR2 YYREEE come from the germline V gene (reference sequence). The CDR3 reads CASSLPGQGLSYEQYF. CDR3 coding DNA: TGTGCCAGCAGCCTACCCGGACAGGGCCTTTCCTACGAGCAGTACTTC.

CDR3 nucleotide sequence: TGTGCCAGCAGCGTAGATCCTAGCGGGGGCGTTGTGACCCAGTACTTC. This sequence encodes CASSVDPSGGVVTQYF. V and J are TRBV9 and TRBJ2-5, with 10 bases aligning to TRBD2. V lost 0 bases to trimming and J lost 7 bases; unmatched junction nucleotides: 9. CDR3 length: 16 amino acids. The germline V gene encodes CDR1 SGDLS and CDR2 YYNGEE.

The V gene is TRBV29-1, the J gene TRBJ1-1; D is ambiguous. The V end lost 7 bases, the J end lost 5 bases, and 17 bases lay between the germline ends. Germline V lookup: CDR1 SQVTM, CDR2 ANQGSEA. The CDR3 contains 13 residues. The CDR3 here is CSGGSTSGTEAFF. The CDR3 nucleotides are TGCAGCGGTGGGAGCACCTCGGGGACTGAAGCTTTCTTT.

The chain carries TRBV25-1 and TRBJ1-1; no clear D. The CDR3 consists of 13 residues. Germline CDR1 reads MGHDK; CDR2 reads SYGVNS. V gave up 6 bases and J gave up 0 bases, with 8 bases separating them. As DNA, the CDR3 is TGTGCCAGCAGCACCCCAGTGAACACTGAAGCTTTCTTT. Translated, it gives CASSTPVNTEAFF.

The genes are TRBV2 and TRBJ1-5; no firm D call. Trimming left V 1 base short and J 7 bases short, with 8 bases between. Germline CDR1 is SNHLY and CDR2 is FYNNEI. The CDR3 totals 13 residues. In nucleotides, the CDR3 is TGTGCCAGCAGTGAAGTGAGGTCACAGCCCCAGCATTTT. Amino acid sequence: CASSEVRSQPQHF.

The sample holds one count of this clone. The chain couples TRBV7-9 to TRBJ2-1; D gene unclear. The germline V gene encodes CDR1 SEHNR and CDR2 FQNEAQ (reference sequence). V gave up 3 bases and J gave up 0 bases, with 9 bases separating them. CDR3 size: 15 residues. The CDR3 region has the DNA TGTGCCAGCAGCTTGGTGGCGGTCTCCTACAATGAGCAGTTCTTC. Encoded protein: CASSLVAVSYNEQFF.

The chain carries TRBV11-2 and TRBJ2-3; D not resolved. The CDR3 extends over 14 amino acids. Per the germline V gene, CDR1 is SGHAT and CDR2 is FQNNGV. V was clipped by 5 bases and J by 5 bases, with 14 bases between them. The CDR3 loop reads CASSPRRGKDTQYF. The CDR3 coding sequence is TGTGCCAGCAGCCCTCGGAGAGGTAAAGATACGCAGTATTTT.

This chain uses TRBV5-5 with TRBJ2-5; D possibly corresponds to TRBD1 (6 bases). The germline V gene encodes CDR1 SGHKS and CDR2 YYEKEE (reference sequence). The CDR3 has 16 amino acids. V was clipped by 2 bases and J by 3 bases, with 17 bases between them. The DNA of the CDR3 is TGTGCCAGCAGCTTCCCCTCGGGCAGGGGAGAAGAGACCCAGTACTTC. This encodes CASSFPSGRGEETQYF.

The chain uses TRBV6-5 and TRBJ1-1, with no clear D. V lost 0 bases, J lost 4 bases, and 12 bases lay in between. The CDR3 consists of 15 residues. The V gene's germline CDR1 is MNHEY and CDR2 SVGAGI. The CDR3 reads CASSYSGSMSTEAFF. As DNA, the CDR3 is TGTGCCAGCAGTTACTCTGGGAGTATGAGCACTGAAGCTTTCTTT.

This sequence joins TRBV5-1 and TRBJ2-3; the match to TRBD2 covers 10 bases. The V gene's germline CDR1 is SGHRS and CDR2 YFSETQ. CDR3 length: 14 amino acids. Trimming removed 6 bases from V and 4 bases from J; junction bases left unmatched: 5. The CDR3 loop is CASMESGGADTQYF. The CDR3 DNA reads TGCGCCAGCATGGAAAGCGGGGGGGCAGATACGCAGTATTTT.

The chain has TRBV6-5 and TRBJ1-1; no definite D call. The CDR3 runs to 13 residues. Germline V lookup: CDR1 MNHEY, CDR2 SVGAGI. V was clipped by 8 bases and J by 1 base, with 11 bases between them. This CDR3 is CASWRVGNTEAFF. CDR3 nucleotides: TGTGCCAGCTGGAGGGTTGGGAACACTGAAGCTTTCTTT.

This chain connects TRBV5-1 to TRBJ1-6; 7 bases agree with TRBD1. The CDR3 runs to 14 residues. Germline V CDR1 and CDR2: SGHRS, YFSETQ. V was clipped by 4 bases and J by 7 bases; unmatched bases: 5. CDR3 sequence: CASSGQGVNSPLHF. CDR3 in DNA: TGCGCCAGCAGCGGCCAGGGGGTAAATTCACCCCTCCACTTT.

CDR3: CASSPNLGRANSPLHF. CDR3 DNA sequence: TGTGCCAGCAGTCCTAATCTCGGCAGGGCGAATTCACCCCTCCACTTT. The V gene is TRBV9, the J gene TRBJ1-6, with a possible D match to TRBD1 (5 bases). Germline loops: CDR1 SGDLS, CDR2 YYNGEE. The CDR3 consists of 16 residues. V gave up 5 bases and J gave up 7 bases, with 19 bases separating them.

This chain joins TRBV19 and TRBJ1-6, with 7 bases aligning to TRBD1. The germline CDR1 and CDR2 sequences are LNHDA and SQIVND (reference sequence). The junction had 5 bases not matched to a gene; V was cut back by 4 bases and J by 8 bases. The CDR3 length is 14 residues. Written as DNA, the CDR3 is TGTGCCAGTAGTACCGGACAGGCCGATTCACCCCTCCACTTT. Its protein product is CASSTGQADSPLHF.

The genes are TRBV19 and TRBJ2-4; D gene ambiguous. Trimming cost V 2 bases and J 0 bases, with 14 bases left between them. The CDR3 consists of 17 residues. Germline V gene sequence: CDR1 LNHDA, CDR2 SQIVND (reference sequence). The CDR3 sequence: CASSIMHSTLAKNIQYF. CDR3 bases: TGTGCCAGTAGTATAATGCACAGTACTTTAGCCAAAAACATTCAGTACTTC.